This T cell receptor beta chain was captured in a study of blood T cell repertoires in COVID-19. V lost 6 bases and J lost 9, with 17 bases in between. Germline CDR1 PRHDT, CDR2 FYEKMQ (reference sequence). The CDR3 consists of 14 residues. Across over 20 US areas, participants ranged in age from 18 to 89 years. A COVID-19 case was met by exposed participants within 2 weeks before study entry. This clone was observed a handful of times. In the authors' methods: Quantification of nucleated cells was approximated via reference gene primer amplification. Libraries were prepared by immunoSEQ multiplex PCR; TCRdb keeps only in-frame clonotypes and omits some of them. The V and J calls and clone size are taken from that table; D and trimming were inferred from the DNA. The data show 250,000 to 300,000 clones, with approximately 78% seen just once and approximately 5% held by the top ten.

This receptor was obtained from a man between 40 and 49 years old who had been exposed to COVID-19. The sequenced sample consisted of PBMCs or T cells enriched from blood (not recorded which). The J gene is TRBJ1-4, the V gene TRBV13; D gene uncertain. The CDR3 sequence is CASSPLSGVQKLFF. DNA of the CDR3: TGTGCCAGCAGTCCGCTCTCTGGAGTCCAAAAACTGTTTTTT.